This is a list of T cell receptor beta chains from one sample in a study of post-analysis software for immune sequencing data. TCRdb redid the calling of the PCR reads with MiXCR, one entry per CDR3 protein. The sample has hundreds of thousands of distinct CDR3 sequences, less than 35% seen once. Sequenced: blood. These receptors all stem from a girl between 10 and 17 years old with multiple sclerosis. Each CDR3 is given with its conserved first and last residue. The D gene is left open where the match is weak. Clone size, where shown, is once, few, many, or a class for clones that have expanded.

V gene	J gene	clone size	D gene	CDR3 DNA	CDR3 protein
TRBV7-2	TRBJ2-7	few	TRBD2	TGTGCCAGCAGCTTAGCGGGAGGGCCCCTAAGGGAGCAGTACTTC	CASSLAGGPLREQYF
TRBV15	TRBJ2-1	.	.	TGTGCCACCAGCAATGATCGGAATCTTGCCTACAATGAGCAGTTCTTC	CATSNDRNLAYNEQFF
TRBV20-1	TRBJ2-3	.	TRBD1	TGCAGTGCTATATCTCCGGGACAGAACACAGATACGCAGTATTTT	CSAISPGQNTDTQYF
TRBV20-1	TRBJ2-7	few	.	TGCAGTGCGGTAGGGGGGGTCGAGCAGTACTTC	CSAVGGVEQYF
TRBV11-2	TRBJ2-5	.	TRBD2	TGTGCCAGCAGCCCACCCGGGACTAGCGGGTTTGAGACCCAGTACTTC	CASSPPGTSGFETQYF
TRBV7-8	TRBJ2-1	many	.	TGTGCCAGCAGCTTAATGGGGGGTACAATATCTAATGAGCAGTTCTTC	CASSLMGGTISNEQFF
TRBV5-1	TRBJ1-3	.	.	TGCGCCAGCAGCTTGGCCGGGATCTCTGGAAACACCATATATTTT	CASSLAGISGNTIYF
TRBV20-1	TRBJ2-1	few	.	TGCAGTGCTGAAGGGGCAACCTACAATGAGCAGTTCTTC	CSAEGATYNEQFF
TRBV4-3	TRBJ2-1	.	.	TGCGCCAGCAGCCAGGGGGAGGTGAGTGAGCAGTTCTTC	CASSQGEVSEQFF
TRBV12-3/TRBV12-4	TRBJ1-2	.	TRBD1	TGTGCCAGCAGTTTTGGACAGGGAAATGGCTACACCTTC	CASSFGQGNGYTF
TRBV9	TRBJ2-5	.	.	TGTGCCAGCAGCGTAGGCGGGGGCCTGAGTGAGACCCAGTACTTC	CASSVGGGLSETQYF
TRBV7-6	TRBJ2-5	.	TRBD2	TGTGCCAGCAGCCCGTTCTCTCAAGGCGGGAGACGGGAAGGTGAGCAGTACTTC	CASSPFSQGGRREGEQYF
TRBV6-5	TRBJ2-7	.	.	TGTGCCAGCAGCCCGACCCTCCTCTCCTCCTACGAGCAGTACTTC	CASSPTLLSSYEQYF
TRBV28	TRBJ2-7	.	.	TGTGCCAGCAGAACAGGGTCTATCTACGAGCAGTACTTC	CASRTGSIYEQYF
TRBV6-6	TRBJ1-6	.	.	TGTGCCAGCAGTAACTACAGCCCTTATAATTCACCCCTCCACTTT	CASSNYSPYNSPLHF
TRBV20-1	TRBJ2-5	few	.	TGCAGTGCAACCGACAGCCTCCAAGAGACCCAGTACTTC	CSATDSLQETQYF
TRBV20-1	TRBJ2-1	.	.	TGCAGTGCTAGCGACGGGGCCGTTTCCTACAATGAGCAGTTCTTC	CSASDGAVSYNEQFF
TRBV20-1	TRBJ1-5	.	TRBD1	TGCAGTGCTAGATTACAGGGGCGAGGGCAGCCCCAGCATTTT	CSARLQGRGQPQHF
TRBV29-1	TRBJ2-7	.	.	TGCAGCGTTGAAGCTAGGCCCCGTTTCGGAGCCCGGGGCGAGCAGTACTTC	CSVEARPRFGARGEQYF
TRBV7-2	TRBJ2-5	.	.	TGTGCCAGCAGCTTACTAGGCTTAGAAGAGACCCAGTACTTC	CASSLLGLEETQYF
TRBV28	TRBJ1-2	few	.	TGTGCCAGCGTGGGGACGGCGACCTATGGCTACACCTTC	CASVGTATYGYTF
TRBV27	TRBJ2-1	once	.	TGTGCCAGCAGTCTTTTGACAGGGACTGGTGAGCAGTTCTTC	CASSLLTGTGEQFF